This TCR beta chain was sequenced for a study of T cell changes during pregnancy in multiple sclerosis. Generated by immunoSEQ multiplex PCR, the TCRdb table keeps only in-frame clones and is missing some. The sample yields just under 35,000 clones, roughly 88% seen once. This CDR3 has 11 residues. V was pared by 2 bases and J by 7 bases, with 8 bases between. CDR1 is SQVTM, CDR2 ANQGSEA, per germline. The TCR comes from a female donor in good health, enrolled as a control in a pregnancy study. The V and J genes are TRBV29-1 and TRBJ1-1; no definite D call. The specimen comprised peripheral blood, sampled in the second trimester of pregnancy. The CDR3 coding sequence is TGCAGCGTTGAACTCTCGGGTGAAGCTTTCTTT. The encoded protein is CSVELSGEAFF.